Reported below is one T cell receptor beta chain. What it binds is unknown. Its ends do not fully match the called genes, so a read error is possible. The data are from a study of cytomegalovirus exposure and HLA in healthy donors. Whole-study context: The 90 to 150 validation repertoires used the same platform as the approximately 670 first-cohort repertoires (as reported by a later analysis).

Data came from immunoSEQ multiplex PCR; TCRdb stores just in-frame clones and leaves some out. This sample has about 180,000 clones; 85% occur once, and the top ten carry about a sixth. CDR1 SGHRS and CDR2 YFSETQ come from the germline V gene. This CDR3 is built from 18 residues. The study's findings and limits: About 150 TCR beta chains were listed as cytomegalovirus-associated. In vitro testing confirmed a few CMV-associated chains as specific for CMV antigens.

This clonotype was obtained from a man between 18 and 35 years old in good health and CMV-seropositive. Sequences were obtained from PBMCs. J is TRBJ2-4 and V is TRBV5-1, with TRBD2 matching over 14 bases. Here the CDR3 reads CASSLGLAGEIGNYIQYF. In DNA form, the CDR3 reads TGCGCCAGCAGTTTGGGACTAGCGGGAGAAATAGGAAATTACATTCAGTACTTC.